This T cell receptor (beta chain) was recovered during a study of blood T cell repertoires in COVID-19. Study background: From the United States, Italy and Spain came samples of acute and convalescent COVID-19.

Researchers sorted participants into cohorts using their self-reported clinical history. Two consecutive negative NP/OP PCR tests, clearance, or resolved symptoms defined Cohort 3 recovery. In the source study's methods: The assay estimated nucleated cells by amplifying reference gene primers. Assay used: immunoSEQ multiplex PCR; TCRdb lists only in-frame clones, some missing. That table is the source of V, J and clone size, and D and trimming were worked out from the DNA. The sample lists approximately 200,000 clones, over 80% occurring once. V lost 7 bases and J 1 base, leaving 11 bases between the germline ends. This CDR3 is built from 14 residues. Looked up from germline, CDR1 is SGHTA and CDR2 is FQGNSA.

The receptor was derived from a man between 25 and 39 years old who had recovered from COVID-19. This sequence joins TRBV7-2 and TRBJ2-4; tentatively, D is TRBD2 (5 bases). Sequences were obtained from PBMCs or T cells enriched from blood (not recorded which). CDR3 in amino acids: CASTVPGAKNIQYF. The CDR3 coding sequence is TGTGCCAGCACGGTACCGGGGGCCAAAAACATTCAGTACTTC.